The 30 T cell receptor beta chains below come from one sample, sequenced in a study of T-cell reconstitution after alpha-beta-depleted transplantation in children (TCRdb year 2016). The treatment or condition tag for this specimen amounts to: allogeneic hematopoietic cell transplantation with graft depleted of TCRalphabeta T cells and CD19 B cells. The library was produced with PCR. The sequencer was an Illumina HiSeq 2500. TCR libraries were prepared with molecular barcoding, using unique molecular identifiers to normalize TCRbeta repertoire quantification. TCRdb redid the processing of the public reads, applying fastp at Q25 and MiXCR, and retained in-frame beta chains. Under each unique CDR3 protein, matching rows form one entry showing the most common genes and DNA. Here the sample has roughly 200,000 distinct CDR3 sequences; under 8.5% occur a single time. The leading ten clones occupy just over 5.5% of the sample.

The sample here was PBMCs, taken before TCRalphabeta/CD19-depleted stem cell transplant. These TCRs come from a boy between 2 and 15 years old with acute lymphoblastic leukemia, due to receive a stem cell transplant.

This clonotype was seen repeatedly, ten times or more. The rearrangement links TRBV7-8 to TRBJ2-1; a possible D gene is TRBD2 (7 bases). The germline CDR1 and CDR2 sequences are SGHVS and FQNEAQ. This CDR3 spans 16 amino acids. V lost 6 bases, J lost 12 bases, and 27 bases lay in between. CDR3 nucleotide sequence: TGTGCCAGCAGACTCCTGGAGGGGGGGTCAGGCGGTGGGCAGTTCTTC. Amino acid sequence: CASRLLEGGSGGGQFF.

The rearrangement joins TRBV5-5 to TRBJ1-2; a weak D match, TRBD1 (6 bases). This CDR3 is 16 amino acids long. V gave up 5 bases and J gave up 8 bases, with 25 bases separating them. Germline V lookup: CDR1 SGHKS, CDR2 YYEKEE (reference sequence). DNA of the CDR3: TGTGCCAGCAGGATGGATGCCGACAGGCCCTTGAGGGGCTACACCTTC. Its translation: CASRMDADRPLRGYTF.

In this sample, this clonotype turned up a few times. This rearrangement joins TRBV20-1 to TRBJ1-1; D ambiguous. V shed 6 bases and J shed 1 base, with 9 bases lying between them. Germline CDR1 and CDR2: DFQATT and SNEGSKA (reference sequence). The CDR3 totals 12 residues. CDR3 residues: CSANRENTEAFF. The CDR3 DNA reads as TGCAGTGCGAACCGGGAGAACACTGAAGCTTTCTTT.

This clonotype was seen a few times. The genes are TRBV12-5 and TRBJ2-7; 8 positions match TRBD1. Trimming cost V 6 bases and J 3 bases; bases outside gene matches: 13. In germline, CDR1 is LGHNT, CDR2 FRNRAP. The CDR3 consists of 16 residues. The CDR3 region is CASGSEFQGAVYEQYF. In DNA form, the CDR3 reads TGTGCTAGTGGCAGCGAATTCCAGGGGGCAGTCTACGAGCAGTACTTC.

This clonotype was observed at least ten times. The rearrangement uses TRBV4-2 and TRBJ2-1; D remains unclear. CDR1 is LGHNA and CDR2 is YNFKEQ in the germline V gene. V lost 0 bases and J lost 3, with 12 bases in between. This CDR3 spans 16 amino acids. In DNA form, the CDR3 reads TGTGCCAGCAGCCAAGATTTGCGTTCTCTCTACAATGAGCAGTTCTTC. Encoded protein: CASSQDLRSLYNEQFF.

This clonotype occurred many times. The genes are TRBV5-1 and TRBJ2-1; 10 bases fit TRBD2. Germline CDR1 reads SGHRS; CDR2 reads YFSETQ. V shed 6 bases and J 5 bases; nucleotides not matched to a gene: 8. The CDR3 totals 15 residues. The CDR3 sequence is CASTRFLAGDNEQFF. CDR3 bases: TGCGCCAGCACTCGGTTTCTAGCGGGAGACAATGAGCAGTTCTTC.

This clonotype has more than one count but fewer than ten. The chain is built from TRBV2 and TRBJ2-7; D is perhaps TRBD2 (5 bases). Trimming removed 6 bases at V and 3 bases at J, with 15 bases between. Looked up from germline, CDR1 is SNHLY and CDR2 is FYNNEI. This CDR3 region has 14 residues. The CDR3 loop reads CASSPGDSLYEQYF. In DNA, the CDR3 is TGTGCCAGCAGCCCCGGGGATAGCCTCTACGAGCAGTACTTC.

The chain combines TRBV20-1 with TRBJ1-5; D is ambiguous. This CDR3 region has 13 residues. V was shortened by 3 bases and J by 2 bases, with 8 bases between the two germline ends. Germline-derived CDR1 and CDR2 are DFQATT and SNEGSKA (reference sequence). Here the CDR3 DNA reads TGCAGTGCTAGGGAGGTTCGCAATCAGCCCCAGCATTTT. The encoded protein is CSAREVRNQPQHF.

This clonotype was seen many times. One end of the junction varies from germline; a read error may be responsible. V is TRBV20-1 and J is TRBJ2-7; 12 bases line up with TRBD2. CDR1 is DFQATT and CDR2 is SNEGSKA in the germline V gene (reference sequence). The CDR3 is 18 amino acids. The CDR3 sequence: CSARAGLAGVFSSYEKYF. The DNA of the CDR3 is TGCAGTGCTAGAGCGGGACTAGCGGGCGTTTTTAGCTCCTACGAGAAGTACTTC.

This clonotype was observed at least ten times. The CDR3 DNA reads TGTGCCAGCAGCGTAGACAGGGCTTCCTACGAGCAGTACTTC. It specifies CASSVDRASYEQYF. The chain links TRBV7-2 to TRBJ2-7; 7 nucleotides align to TRBD1. V lost 5 bases, J lost 1 base, and 5 bases stayed unmatched. The germline CDR1 and CDR2 sequences are SGHTA and FQGNSA. This CDR3 spans 14 amino acids.

In its sample, this clonotype was seen many times. The chain joins TRBV7-2 to TRBJ2-7; D possibly corresponds to TRBD2 (5 bases). Germline CDR1 and CDR2: SGHTA and FQGNSA. The CDR3 loop spans 15 amino acids. The V end was cut by 2 bases, the J end by 6 bases, with 17 bases between. CDR3 region: CASSLWPTGYGEQYF. Written as DNA, the CDR3 is TGTGCCAGCAGCTTATGGCCCACGGGGTATGGCGAGCAGTACTTC.

This clonotype was counted at least ten times. The genes are TRBV6-2 or TRBV6-3 and TRBJ1-1; D is perhaps TRBD1 (5 bases). The V end was cut by 6 bases, the J end by 4 bases, with 21 bases between. Germline CDR1 MNHEY, CDR2 SVGEGT. CDR3 length equals 16 residues. CDR3 coding DNA: TGTGCCAGCAGCCCCCACAGTCAGGGCTTGAGCACTGAAGCTTTCTTT. Its translation: CASSPHSQGLSTEAFF.

This clonotype was seen ten or more times. The rearrangement uses TRBV7-9 and TRBJ2-3, with D perhaps being TRBD1 or TRBD2 (5 bases each). The V gene's germline CDR1 is SEHNR and CDR2 FQNEAQ (reference sequence). Trimming removed 4 bases from V and 5 bases from J, with 22 bases in between. The CDR3 is 17 residues long. The chain's CDR3 is CASSSVNGADPVDTQYF. CDR3 coding DNA: TGTGCCAGCAGCTCTGTGAACGGGGCCGACCCAGTAGATACGCAGTATTTT.

This clonotype was found many times. The chain links TRBV20-1 to TRBJ2-5, with TRBD2 matching 11 bases. The ends lost 6 bases at V and 4 bases at J; junction bases unmatched: 4. This CDR3 has 13 residues. Germline CDR1 DFQATT, CDR2 SNEGSKA (reference sequence). CDR3 region: CSAPGLAGETQYF. In DNA form, the CDR3 reads TGCAGTGCCCCCGGACTAGCGGGAGAGACCCAGTACTTC.

The table lists this clonotype with many counts. The rearrangement links TRBV15 to TRBJ2-7; weak D call: TRBD2 (5 bases). CDR1 and CDR2 from the germline V gene are LNHNV and YYDKDF (reference sequence). The V end was cut by 5 bases, the J end by 5 bases, with 16 bases between. This CDR3 is built from 14 residues. In DNA, the CDR3 is TGTGCCACCAGCGGCCGGGATGTTTTTGACGAGCAGTACTTC. Its protein product is CATSGRDVFDEQYF.

Ten or more counts support this clonotype. The V and J genes are TRBV27 and TRBJ2-7, with 7 bases aligning to TRBD2. The germline CDR1 and CDR2 sequences are MNHEY and SMNVEV (reference sequence). V lost 1 base to trimming and J lost 5 bases; unmatched junction nucleotides: 2. CDR3 length: 13 residues. CDR3 protein: CASSLWGGNEQYF. CDR3 coding DNA: TGTGCCAGCAGTTTATGGGGGGGGAACGAGCAGTACTTC.

In this sample, this clonotype turned up many times. The V and J genes are TRBV4-3 and TRBJ2-1, with D tentatively TRBD2 (6 bases). Germline loops: CDR1 LGHNA, CDR2 YSLEER. The CDR3 spans 19 residues. With 0 bases removed from V and 7 bases from J, the gap between germline ends came to 25 bases. CDR3: CASSQDSFPTRDGANEQFF. CDR3 DNA: TGCGCCAGCAGCCAAGATAGCTTTCCCACGCGGGACGGCGCTAATGAGCAGTTCTTC.

On this clonotype itself: A much larger clonotype is one base distant, so this may be a read error. The V and J genes are TRBV18 and TRBJ2-1; the D gene is possibly TRBD1 (5 bases). The V gene lost 4 bases and the J gene lost 2 bases, with 12 bases spanning the gap. The CDR3 length is 15 residues. Germline V CDR1 and CDR2: KGHSH, LQKENI. Here the CDR3 DNA reads TGTGCCAGCTCACGTGGGGCGGAAACCTACAATGAGCAGTTCTTC. Amino acids: CASSRGAETYNEQFF.

Concerning this clonotype itself: A much larger clone differs by one base, so this may be a read error. This chain joins TRBV11-2 and TRBJ2-3, with TRBD2 matching 13 bases. The CDR3 contains 18 residues. Germline lookup yields CDR1 SGHAT and CDR2 FQNNGV. The J segment lost 4 bases and the V segment lost 7 bases, leaving 14 bases of the junction unmatched. CDR3 nucleotides: TGTGCCAGCATCCTAAACCCCGGACTAGCGGGGGTGGCAGATACGCAGTATTTT. Translating it yields CASILNPGLAGVADTQYF.

This clonotype was counted many times. The chain's CDR3 is CSAGNTGELFF. CDR3 DNA: TGCAGCGCAGGAAACACCGGGGAGCTGTTTTTT. The chain uses TRBV29-1 and TRBJ2-2; D ambiguous. The V gene lost 7 bases and the J gene lost 2 bases, with 5 bases spanning the gap. CDR1 and CDR2 (germline): SQVTM, ANQGSEA. CDR3 length equals 11 residues.

The chain combines TRBV4-3 with TRBJ2-4; 9 bases are a match to TRBD2. V trimming: 0 bases; J trimming: 9 bases; junction bases outside the gene matches: 12. Germline V gene lookup returns CDR1 LGHNA and CDR2 YSLEER. The CDR3 spans 17 residues. CDR3 protein: CASSQEGASGIAGIQYF. CDR3 coding DNA: TGCGCCAGCAGCCAAGAAGGAGCTAGCGGGATAGCAGGCATTCAGTACTTC.

This clonotype was detected a few times. V and J are TRBV29-1 and TRBJ2-1; the D is unclear. CDR3 length: 15 amino acids. V lost 3 bases and J lost 4, with 16 bases in between. From germline, CDR1 is SQVTM and CDR2 ANQGSEA. The CDR3 reads CSVDGSTIPYNEQFF. CDR3 nucleotide sequence: TGCAGCGTTGATGGGTCCACCATACCATACAATGAGCAGTTCTTC.

This clonotype was found once. V usage is TRBV6-1 and J usage is TRBJ2-7; tentative D call: TRBD1 (6 bases). With 6 bases removed from V and 2 bases from J, the gap between germline ends came to 14 bases. CDR3 length: 14 residues. Germline V CDR1 and CDR2: MNHNS, SASEGT. The CDR3 bases are TGTGCCAGCAGCCCACAAACAGGGCCCTACGAGCAGTACTTC. This sequence encodes CASSPQTGPYEQYF.

This clonotype came up a few times. V gene TRBV6-1 combines with J gene TRBJ1-1; D call uncertain. Germline values: CDR1 MNHNS, CDR2 SASEGT. There are 13 residues in the CDR3. The V end lost 6 bases, the J end lost 3 bases, and 11 bases lay between the germline ends. This CDR3 reads CASRTLGYTEAFF. The CDR3 nucleotides are TGTGCCAGCAGAACTTTAGGGTACACTGAAGCTTTCTTT.

The gene calls are TRBV7-2 and TRBJ2-7, with D possibly TRBD2 on 6 matching bases. The ends were cut back, 1 base at V and 3 bases at J, with 10 bases in the middle. The germline CDR1 and CDR2 sequences are SGHTA and FQGNSA. There are 14 residues in the CDR3. CDR3 protein: CASSLVGGDYEQYF. CDR3 nucleotide sequence: TGTGCCAGCAGCTTAGTGGGCGGGGACTACGAGCAGTACTTC.

The table lists this clonotype with many counts. This sequence joins TRBV20-1 and TRBJ2-5; possible D gene TRBD2, 6 bases. V shed 3 bases and J shed 5 bases, with 13 bases lying between them. The CDR3 totals 13 residues. Germline CDR1 and CDR2: DFQATT and SNEGSKA (reference sequence). The CDR3 bases are TGCAGTGCTAGGTCGTCAGGGAGGGAGACCCAGTACTTC. It translates to CSARSSGRETQYF.

This rearrangement joins TRBV27 to TRBJ2-7; TRBD1 matches at 10 bases. J gave up 6 bases and V 5 bases, and 16 bases lay outside the gene matches. The CDR3 length is 17 residues. Germline CDR1 reads MNHEY; CDR2 reads SMNVEV (reference sequence). CDR3 bases: TGTGCCAGCAGTCGCCCTGCAGGGACAGGGGCCCCTCTCGAGCAGTACTTC. Protein product: CASSRPAGTGAPLEQYF.

This clonotype was recorded many times. The rearrangement links TRBV20-1 to TRBJ2-7; D perhaps matches TRBD2 (5 bases). Per the germline V gene, CDR1 is DFQATT and CDR2 is SNEGSKA (reference sequence). V was clipped by 3 bases and J by 3 bases, with 21 bases between them. This CDR3 has 16 amino acids. CDR3 bases: TGCAGTGCTAGGGCAAGGTCCCCGGACTTCGACTACGAGCAGTACTTC. It encodes CSARARSPDFDYEQYF.

The table lists this clonotype with many counts. The gene calls are TRBV20-1 and TRBJ2-3, with D possibly TRBD2 on 5 matching bases. CDR3 length: 14 amino acids. The V end was cut by 2 bases, the J end by 0 bases, with 9 bases between. CDR1 and CDR2 (germline): DFQATT, SNEGSKA (reference sequence). The CDR3 nucleotides are TGCAGTGCTAGAAAGAGCGGTAGCACAGATACGCAGTATTTT. Its translation is CSARKSGSTDTQYF.

V usage is TRBV20-1 and J usage is TRBJ1-1; 9 nucleotides align to TRBD1. CDR3 size: 13 residues. The ends lost 6 bases at V and 10 bases at J; junction bases unmatched: 12. Germline V CDR1 and CDR2: DFQATT, SNEGSKA (reference sequence). This CDR3 is CSADDGTGFRAFF. In nucleotides, the CDR3 is TGCAGTGCAGACGACGGGACAGGGTTTAGAGCTTTCTTT.